This T cell receptor (beta chain) appears in the sequencing data of a study of shared clonotypes between healthy human individuals. Study conclusions and caveats: Rarefaction gave evidence that sorted-subset sequencing remained incomplete despite large depth.

Selected positively for CCR7 and CD45RO-negative, naive CD8 cells excluded terminally differentiated effector memory CD45RA+ cells. A note on this clone: No antigen is known for it.

Generated by immunoSEQ multiplex PCR, the TCRdb table keeps only in-frame clones and is missing some. The repertoire consists of about 820,000 clones, with nearly 95% occurring once and the leading ten covering about 25%. The CDR3 is 16 residues long. V shed 0 bases, J shed 0 bases, and the junction held 3 bases outside the gene matches. Germline V gene data show CDR1 as SGHNT and CDR2 as YYREEE (reference sequence). The receptor was derived from a man aged 25 to 40 in good health. Sequencing was performed on naive CD8+ T cells sorted from blood. The chain couples TRBV5-4 to TRBJ2-1; 7 nucleotides line up with TRBD1. Here the CDR3 DNA reads TGTGCCAGCAGCTTGGAGGGGGCCGGCTCCTACAATGAGCAGTTCTTC. Protein sequence: CASSLEGAGSYNEQFF.